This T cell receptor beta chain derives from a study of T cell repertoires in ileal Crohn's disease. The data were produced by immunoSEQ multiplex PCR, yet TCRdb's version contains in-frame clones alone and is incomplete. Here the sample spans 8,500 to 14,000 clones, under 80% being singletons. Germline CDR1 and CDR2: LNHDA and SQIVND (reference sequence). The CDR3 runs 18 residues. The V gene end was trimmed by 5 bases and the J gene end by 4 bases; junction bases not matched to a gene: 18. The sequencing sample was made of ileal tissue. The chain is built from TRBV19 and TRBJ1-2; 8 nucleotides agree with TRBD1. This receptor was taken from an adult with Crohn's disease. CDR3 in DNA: TGTGCCAGTAGTCTCAGGCCCCTACAGGGGGATTCAGTCTATGGCTACACCTTC. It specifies CASSLRPLQGDSVYGYTF.